This T cell receptor (beta chain) was profiled in a study of CD8+CD57+ T cells in acquired aplastic anemia. Overall study: Mean DNA quantity obtained from sorted CD4+ and CD8+ cells was about 3.2 ug.

The length of the CDR3 is 13 residues. The trim removed 0 bases at V and 5 bases at J, leaving 3 bases unmatched. The germline V gene has CDR1 GTSNPN and CDR2 SVGIG (reference sequence). TCR beta VDJ and CDR3 were profiled, and genomic DNA was the template. TCRdb used MiXCR to reprocess the reads, holding one entry per CDR3 protein. The sample holds about 180,000 distinct CDR3 sequences, 48% seen once. The patients chosen for sequencing had shown expansion of CD8+CD57+ cells (detected by flow cytometry). Therapy had not been given to patients before blood sampling. This receptor was taken from a human donor with aplastic anemia. The sample consisted of sorted CD4+, CD8+, or CD8+CD57+ T cells (not recorded which) from PBMCs. V is TRBV30 and J is TRBJ2-7; TRBD2 matches at 8 bases. The CDR3 sequence is CAWSVSGGHEQYF. CDR3 coding DNA: TGTGCCTGGAGTGTATCGGGGGGGCACGAGCAGTACTTC.